Listed below are T cell receptor beta chains from one sample, sequenced in a study of shared T cell receptors in the human thymus. Method: immunoSEQ multiplex PCR; TCRdb's copy keeps in-frame clones and lacks some. The data contain some 720,000 clones, approximately 87% of them singletons. These data were likewise used in another study, on human thymus T cells.

The source material was thymocytes. These receptors were taken from a boy under three years old with a congenital heart defect. Each CDR3 is given with its conserved first and last residue. Fields, in order: V gene, CDR3 protein.

V gene: TRBV5-1
CDR3 protein: CASSIWTGGLETQYF

V gene: TRBV28
CDR3 protein: CASSRNRGQDTQYF

V gene: TRBV5-1
CDR3 protein: CASSFYGTKTSYEQYF

V gene: TRBV5-1
CDR3 protein: CASSLDSLYGYTF

V gene: TRBV6-4
CDR3 protein: CASRGTTNNEQFF

V gene: TRBV6-5
CDR3 protein: CASRPGLAGGNEQFF

V gene: TRBV6-1
CDR3 protein: CASKASGSNEQFF

V gene: TRBV7-9
CDR3 protein: CASSPRAGVTQYF

V gene: TRBV27
CDR3 protein: CASSSSTGGGNQPQHF

V gene: TRBV6-8
CDR3 protein: CASRLREGLVRATDTQYF

V gene: TRBV7-2
CDR3 protein: CASSLARQAPKSYEQYF

V gene: TRBV15
CDR3 protein: CATSRDSPPNRGDTEAFF

V gene: TRBV4-3
CDR3 protein: CASSQDSSGRAADTQYF

V gene: TRBV7-4
CDR3 protein: CASSHTGEETQYF

V gene: TRBV27
CDR3 protein: CASRQTGLREQYF

V gene: TRBV28
CDR3 protein: CASSFPRGQGGNIQYF

V gene: TRBV7-2
CDR3 protein: CASRGRGNTEAFF

V gene: TRBV6-5
CDR3 protein: CASSYFGTRSTGELFF

V gene: TRBV11-2
CDR3 protein: CASSFEIQAGETDTQYF

V gene: TRBV19
CDR3 protein: CASSIRRQAPSDQPQHF

V gene: TRBV5-4
CDR3 protein: CASSLELAEQFF

V gene: TRBV12-5
CDR3 protein: CASGLGHLIPQETQYF

V gene: TRBV28
CDR3 protein: CASSLVRDRAANYGYTF

V gene: TRBV6-1
CDR3 protein: CASSERGDLPTREEEFF